The rows below give T cell receptor beta chains drawn from one sample of a study of blood T cell repertoires in COVID-19. The assay was immunoSEQ multiplex PCR, and TCRdb's table has in-frame clones only and misses some. The sample shows 240,000 or so clones, about 90% of them seen only once. The material sequenced was PBMCs or T cells enriched from blood (not recorded which). The origin of the receptors is a woman aged 35 to 49 with acute COVID-19. Both conserved end residues are part of each CDR3. The order of the fields is clone size, J gene, V gene, D gene, CDR3 DNA, CDR3 protein. A D gene is named only where the DNA matches it firmly. Only some rows state a clone size, as once, few, many or a class for expanded clones.

>.|TRBJ1-2|TRBV4-2|TRBD1
TGTGCCAGCAGCCAATCTGGACAGGATGTCCCCGGCTACACCTTC
CASSQSGQDVPGYTF
>.|TRBJ2-7|TRBV29-1|.
TGCAGCGTTGATGCCGGTTACGAGCAGTACTTC
CSVDAGYEQYF
>.|TRBJ2-5|TRBV9|TRBD2
TGTGCCAGCAGCGGAAGCGGGAAAGGTGAGACCCAGTACTTC
CASSGSGKGETQYF
>.|TRBJ2-5|TRBV7-9|.
TGTGCCAGCAGCTTAGTTGTCGGGGAGACCCAGTACTTC
CASSLVVGETQYF
>once|TRBJ1-5|TRBV7-8|TRBD1
TGTGCCAGCAGTCCGGACAGGATGGATCAGCCCCAGCATTTT
CASSPDRMDQPQHF
>.|TRBJ2-7|TRBV11-2|TRBD2
TGTGCCAGCAGCTTAGATTGGGCGGGAGGCATCTACGAGCAGTACTTC
CASSLDWAGGIYEQYF
>.|TRBJ2-7|TRBV5-1|TRBD1
TGCGCCAGCAAAAGACAGGGGACCTACGAGCAGTACTTC
CASKRQGTYEQYF
>.|TRBJ1-2|TRBV6-5|TRBD1
TGTGCCAGCAGTCCCGACAGGGGGGTATACGGCTACACCTTC
CASSPDRGVYGYTF
>.|TRBJ1-5|TRBV30|.
TGTGCCTGGACCCAGGACGGGGATAGCAATCAGCCCCAGCATTTT
CAWTQDGDSNQPQHF
>.|TRBJ2-2|TRBV25-1|TRBD1
TGTGCCAGCAGTCCGAAACCGGGACAGAGAGCGAACACCGGGGAGCTGTTTTTT
CASSPKPGQRANTGELFF
>.|TRBJ2-3|TRBV7-8|TRBD2
TGTGCCAGCAGCAACAGCGGGAGTACAGATACGCAGTATTTT
CASSNSGSTDTQYF
>.|TRBJ2-7|TRBV18|.
TGTGCCAGCTCACTCCGGGAAGGCTACGAGCAGTACTTC
CASSLREGYEQYF
>.|TRBJ2-2|TRBV18|.
TGTGCCAGCTCACTTCGGGGAGACACCGGGGAGCTGTTTTTT
CASSLRGDTGELFF
>.|TRBJ2-7|TRBV6-5|TRBD2
TGTGCCAGCAGACTAGCGGGAGGGCGCTACGAGCAGTACTTC
CASRLAGGRYEQYF
>.|TRBJ1-1|TRBV6-1|.
TGTGCCAGCAGTGAAGCATCTGGGCCGACCACTGAAGCTTTCTTT
CASSEASGPTTEAFF
>once|TRBJ2-5|TRBV20-1|.
TGCAGTGCTAGTGTCCAATGGAGGCAAGAGACCCAGTACTTC
CSASVQWRQETQYF
>.|TRBJ1-4|TRBV5-1|.
TGCGCCAGCAGCCCGGCCACGGGGTCGGATGAAAAACTGTTTTTT
CASSPATGSDEKLFF
>.|TRBJ2-7|TRBV19|TRBD1
TGTGCCGCAGGGACCGGGACAGGGTCCTACGAGCAGTACTTC
CAAGTGTGSYEQYF
>.|TRBJ2-1|TRBV7-7|TRBD2
TGTGCTAGCAGCCCACTAGCGGCCCCCTACAATGAGCAGTTCTTC
CASSPLAAPYNEQFF
>.|TRBJ2-3|TRBV9|TRBD2
TGTGCCAGCAGCCTTCAGCTAGCGGGACCCACAGATACGCAGTATTTT
CASSLQLAGPTDTQYF
>.|TRBJ2-1|TRBV19|TRBD2
TGTGCCAGTAGTATAGCGGGAGGGCCCTACAATGAGCAGTTCTTC
CASSIAGGPYNEQFF
>once|TRBJ2-1|TRBV27|TRBD1
TGTGCCAGCAGCTCGACAGGGCTCTACAATGAGCAGTTCTTC
CASSSTGLYNEQFF
>.|TRBJ1-1|TRBV19|.
TGTGCCAGTAGTATGTCAGGAGGCACTGAAGCTTTCTTT
CASSMSGGTEAFF
>.|TRBJ2-3|TRBV5-1|.
TGCGCCAGCAGCTTGGATGCTGGGGCAGGGGTTACAGATACGCAGTATTTT
CASSLDAGAGVTDTQYF
>.|TRBJ2-1|TRBV30|TRBD2
TGTGCCTGGAGACCAGGACTAGCGGGGGACAATGAGCAGTTCTTC
CAWRPGLAGDNEQFF
>.|TRBJ2-5|TRBV29-1|.
TGCAGCGTTGACGGACTTCTGGAGACCCAGTACTTC
CSVDGLLETQYF
>.|TRBJ2-7|TRBV19|.
TGTGCCAGTAGTATAGGGGGCAGTATTCGAGAGCAGTACTTC
CASSIGGSIREQYF
>few|TRBJ1-5|TRBV10-3|.
TGTGCCATCAGTGAGCGTAGTGACAATCAGCCCCAGCATTTT
CAISERSDNQPQHF
>.|TRBJ2-2|TRBV21-1|.
TGTGCCAGCAGCCCAAATCGCAGGGATCCTCACACCGGGGAGCTGTTTTTT
CASSPNRRDPHTGELFF
>.|TRBJ2-1|TRBV10-3|TRBD1
TGTGCCATCAGTGACCTAAAGACAGGGGGATCTGAGCAGTTCTTC
CAISDLKTGGSEQFF
>.|TRBJ1-1|TRBV10-2|.
TGCGCCAGTTGGGGGGGCTCATTGCCTGAAGCTTTCTTT
CASWGGSLPEAFF
>once|TRBJ2-1|TRBV5-1|TRBD2
TGCGCCAGCAGGCTAGCGGAAAGCTCCTACAATGAGCAGTTCTTC
CASRLAESSYNEQFF
>.|TRBJ1-6|TRBV15|TRBD1
TGTGCCACCAGCAGAGAGGGGACAGGGACTTCACCCCTCCACTTT
CATSREGTGTSPLHF
>.|TRBJ2-3|TRBV7-8|.
TGTGCCAGCAGCTTAGCGGGAGGTGGTTCTAGCACAGATACGCAGTATTTT
CASSLAGGGSSTDTQYF
>.|TRBJ1-3|TRBV6-1|TRBD1
TGTGCCAGCAGTAAAGCGGGACAGCCTGGAAACACCATATATTTT
CASSKAGQPGNTIYF
>.|TRBJ2-7|TRBV19|.
TGTGCCAGTAGTACAACAAGTTCTAGCTCCTACGAGCAGTACTTC
CASSTTSSSSYEQYF
>.|TRBJ2-1|TRBV3-1/TRBV3-2|TRBD2
TGTGCCAGCAGCCCCCGCCGACTAGCGGGCTACAATGAGCAGTTCTTC
CASSPRRLAGYNEQFF
>once|TRBJ1-5|TRBV21-1|.
TGTGCCAGCAGCAAATATCAGAACAGGGGAAGAGGCAATCAGCCCCAGCATTTT
CASSKYQNRGRGNQPQHF
>.|TRBJ2-7|TRBV10-3|TRBD1
TGTGCCATCAGTGATATAGGACAGGACTCCTACGAGCAGTACTTC
CAISDIGQDSYEQYF
>.|TRBJ2-2|TRBV5-4|TRBD1
TGTGCCAGCAGCTTGGGGGGGACAGAGAACACCGGGGAGCTGTTTTTT
CASSLGGTENTGELFF
>.|TRBJ1-2|TRBV24-1|.
TGTGCCACCAGTGATTATGGGGGCGCGGAAGGCTACACCTTC
CATSDYGGAEGYTF
>few|TRBJ2-1|TRBV12-3/TRBV12-4|.
TGTGCCAGCAGTTCACAATTCTACAATGAGCAGTTCTTC
CASSSQFYNEQFF
>.|TRBJ2-7|TRBV23-1|.
TGCGCCAGCAGTCTATTCGAGCAGTACTTC
CASSLFEQYF
>.|TRBJ1-5|TRBV6-1|.
TGTGCCAGCAGTGAAAGTTACCAGATAGCCAATCAGCCCCAGCATTTT
CASSESYQIANQPQHF
>.|TRBJ2-7|TRBV5-1|TRBD2
TGCGCCAGCAGCTTTTTCGGACTAGCGGGCGACGAGCAGTACTTC
CASSFFGLAGDEQYF
>.|TRBJ2-7|TRBV11-2|TRBD2
TGTGCCAGCAGGAGGAGCGGGAGTTCATGGTACGAGCAGTACTTC
CASRRSGSSWYEQYF
>few|TRBJ2-1|TRBV7-9|TRBD2
TGTGCCAGCAGCTTAAGCGGGAGTCGCAATGAGCAGTTCTTC
CASSLSGSRNEQFF
>.|TRBJ2-2|TRBV2|.
TGTGCCAGCCATCACACCGGGGAGCTGTTTTTT
CASHHTGELFF
>.|TRBJ2-1|TRBV7-8|TRBD2
TGTGCCAGCAGCTTACTAGCGGGAGTAAGAGACAATGAGCAGTTCTTC
CASSLLAGVRDNEQFF
>once|TRBJ1-2|TRBV6-6|.
TGTGCCAGCAGTGACCGTTGGGCGGGCTACACCTTC
CASSDRWAGYTF
>few|TRBJ1-5|TRBV7-6|.
TGTGCCAGCAGCTTATCCCAGAATCAGCCCCAGCATTTT
CASSLSQNQPQHF
>.|TRBJ2-7|TRBV5-1|TRBD1
TGCGCCAGCAGCCATGACAGGGTTCCCTACGAGCAGTACTTC
CASSHDRVPYEQYF
>.|TRBJ2-7|TRBV2|TRBD1
TGTGCCAGCAGCAGGGACAGGGTGGCCCACGAGCAGTACTTC
CASSRDRVAHEQYF
>.|TRBJ2-1|TRBV3-1/TRBV3-2|TRBD2
TGTGCCAGCAGCCACGAACCGGGACTAGCGGGATACAATGAGCAGTTCTTC
CASSHEPGLAGYNEQFF
>.|TRBJ2-5|TRBV2|TRBD1
TGTGCCAGCAGTGGCAGGGGGACCCTTGGGGGAGAGACCCAGTACTTC
CASSGRGTLGGETQYF
>.|TRBJ2-1|TRBV9|.
TGTGCCAGCAGCGTAGAAGGGAGGAATGAGCAGTTCTTC
CASSVEGRNEQFF
>.|TRBJ2-7|TRBV9|TRBD1
TGTGCCAGCAGCGTAGTGACAGGGGATTCCTACGAGCAGTACTTC
CASSVVTGDSYEQYF
>.|TRBJ1-2|TRBV5-8|.
TGTGCCAGCAGCCTCGGGACTCGGGATGGCTACACCTTC
CASSLGTRDGYTF
>.|TRBJ1-3|TRBV7-2|.
TGTGCCAGCAGCTCTTCCGGGGGAAACACCATATATTTT
CASSSSGGNTIYF